The clone carrying this T cell receptor (beta chain) has a count of ten or more. This sample stems from a study of blood T cells in healthy people across ages. Trimming took 5 bases from V and 6 from J; bases not matched to a gene: 11. CDR3 size: 15 residues. Germline V gives CDR1 MDHEN, CDR2 SYDVKM. Primers used in a second PCR of roughly 7 to 12 cycles were a sample-barcoded 5' primer and a J-beta primer mix. Template switching added a 12-random-nucleotide identifier to every cDNA molecule. TCRdb recomputed calls from the 5' RACE reads with MiXCR, one row per CDR3 protein. There are 800,000 to 1,300,000 distinct CDR3 sequences in the sample; about 23% occur only once, and approximately 0.71% lies in the top ten. A further study also used this sample, focusing on T cells of mothers and their children. That source notes: Mothers yielded over 9.5 million CDR3 reads, children some 2.8 million each. For related and unrelated pairs alike, thymic selection shapes TCR recombination output similarly.

The sequence came from a girl aged 2-10 years in good health. The chain employs TRBV28 and TRBJ2-7; 9 nucleotides agree with TRBD1. The sequenced sample consisted of blood. This CDR3 is CASSVMGQGVREQYF. The CDR3 DNA reads as TGTGCCAGCAGTGTGATGGGACAGGGTGTACGCGAGCAGTACTTC.